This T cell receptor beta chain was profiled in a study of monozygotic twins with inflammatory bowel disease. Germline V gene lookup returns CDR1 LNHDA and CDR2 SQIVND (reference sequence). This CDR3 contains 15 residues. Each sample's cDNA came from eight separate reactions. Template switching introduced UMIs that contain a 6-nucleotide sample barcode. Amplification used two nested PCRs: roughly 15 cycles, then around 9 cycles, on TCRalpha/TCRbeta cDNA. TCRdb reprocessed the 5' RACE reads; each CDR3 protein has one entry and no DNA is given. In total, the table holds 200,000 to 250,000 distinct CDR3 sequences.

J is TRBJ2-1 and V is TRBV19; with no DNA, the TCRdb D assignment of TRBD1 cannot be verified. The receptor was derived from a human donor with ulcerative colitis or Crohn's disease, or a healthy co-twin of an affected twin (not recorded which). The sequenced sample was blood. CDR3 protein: CASTISGTGYDEQFF.